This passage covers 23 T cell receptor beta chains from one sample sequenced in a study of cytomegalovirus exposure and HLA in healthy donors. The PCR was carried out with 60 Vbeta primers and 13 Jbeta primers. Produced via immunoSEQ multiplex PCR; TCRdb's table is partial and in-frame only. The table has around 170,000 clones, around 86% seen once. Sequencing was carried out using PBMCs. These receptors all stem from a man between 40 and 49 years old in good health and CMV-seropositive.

The CDR3 region has the DNA TGTGCCAGCAGCTTGAGGACAGGGGGCCTTGCTAACTATGGCTACACCTTC. Its protein product is CASSLRTGGLANYGYTF. The chain employs TRBV11-2 and TRBJ1-2; 11 nucleotides line up with TRBD1. Trimming cost V 3 bases and J 0 bases; bases outside gene matches: 6. Per the germline V gene, CDR1 is SGHAT and CDR2 is FQNNGV. This CDR3 comprises 17 residues.

In DNA, the CDR3 is TGCGCCAGCAGCCAGGCTTCTGGTGCCCTCCACTTT. It translates to CASSQASGALHF. This chain links TRBV4-1 with TRBJ1-6; D is ambiguous. Germline V gene data show CDR1 as MGHRA and CDR2 as YSYEKL. Trimming shortened V by 3 bases and J by 14 bases, and 11 bases separated the two germline ends. The CDR3 has 12 residues.

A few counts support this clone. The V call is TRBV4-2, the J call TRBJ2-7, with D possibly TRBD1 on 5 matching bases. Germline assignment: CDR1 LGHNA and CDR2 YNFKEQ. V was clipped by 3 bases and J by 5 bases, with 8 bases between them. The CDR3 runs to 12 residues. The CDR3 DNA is TGTGCCAGCAGCCACTTAGGGGACGAGCAGTACTTC. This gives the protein CASSHLGDEQYF.

CDR3 nucleotides: TGTGCCAGCAGCCGTGGACAGGGCGGAGTTGAGACCCAGTACTTC. The encoded protein is CASSRGQGGVETQYF. The chain couples TRBV9 to TRBJ2-5; the match to TRBD1 covers 8 bases. From germline, CDR1 is SGDLS and CDR2 YYNGEE. The CDR3 length is 15 residues. V lost 4 bases and J lost 5; bases outside the gene matches: 10.

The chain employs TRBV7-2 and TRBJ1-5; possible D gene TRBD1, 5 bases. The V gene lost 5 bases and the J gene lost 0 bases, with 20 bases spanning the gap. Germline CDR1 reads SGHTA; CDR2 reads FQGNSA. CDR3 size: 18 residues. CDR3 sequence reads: CASSQRGREGDSNQPQHF. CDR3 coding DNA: TGTGCCAGCAGCCAAAGAGGGAGGGAAGGGGATAGCAATCAGCCCCAGCATTTT.

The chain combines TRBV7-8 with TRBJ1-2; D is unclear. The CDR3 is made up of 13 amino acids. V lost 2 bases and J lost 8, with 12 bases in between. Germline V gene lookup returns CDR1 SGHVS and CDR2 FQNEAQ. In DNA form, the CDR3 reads TGTGCCAGCAGCTTAACTAGCCTGGGCGGCTACACCTTC. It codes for CASSLTSLGGYTF.

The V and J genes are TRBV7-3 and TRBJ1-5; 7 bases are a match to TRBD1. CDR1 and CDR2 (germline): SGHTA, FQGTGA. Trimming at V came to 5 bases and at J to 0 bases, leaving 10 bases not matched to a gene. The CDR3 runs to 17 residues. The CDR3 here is CASSPGTARYSNQPQHF. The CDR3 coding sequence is TGTGCCAGCAGCCCGGGGACAGCGAGGTATAGCAATCAGCCCCAGCATTTT.

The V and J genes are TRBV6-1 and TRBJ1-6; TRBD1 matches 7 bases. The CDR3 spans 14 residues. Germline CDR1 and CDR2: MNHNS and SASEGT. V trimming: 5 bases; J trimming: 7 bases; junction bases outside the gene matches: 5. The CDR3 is CASSYGTENSPLHF. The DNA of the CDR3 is TGTGCCAGCAGTTATGGGACAGAGAATTCACCCCTCCACTTT.

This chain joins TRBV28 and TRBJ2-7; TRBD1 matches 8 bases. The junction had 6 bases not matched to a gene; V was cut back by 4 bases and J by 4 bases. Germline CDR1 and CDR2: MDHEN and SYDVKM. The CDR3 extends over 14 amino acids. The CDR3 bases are TGTGCCAGCAGTTCAGGGGGCAAACTTTACGAGCAGTACTTC. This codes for CASSSGGKLYEQYF.

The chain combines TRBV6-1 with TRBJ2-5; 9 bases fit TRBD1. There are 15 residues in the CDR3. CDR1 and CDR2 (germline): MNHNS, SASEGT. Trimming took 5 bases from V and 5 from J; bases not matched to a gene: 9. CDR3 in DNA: TGTGCCAGCAGTAGGGACAGGGTACTTGGGGAGACCCAGTACTTC. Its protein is CASSRDRVLGETQYF.

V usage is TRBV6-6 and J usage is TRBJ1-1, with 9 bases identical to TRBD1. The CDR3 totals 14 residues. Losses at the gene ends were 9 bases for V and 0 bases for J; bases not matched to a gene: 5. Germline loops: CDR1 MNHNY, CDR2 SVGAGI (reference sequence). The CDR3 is CASNGQGLNTEAFF. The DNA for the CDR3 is TGTGCCAGTAACGGACAGGGGTTGAACACTGAAGCTTTCTTT.

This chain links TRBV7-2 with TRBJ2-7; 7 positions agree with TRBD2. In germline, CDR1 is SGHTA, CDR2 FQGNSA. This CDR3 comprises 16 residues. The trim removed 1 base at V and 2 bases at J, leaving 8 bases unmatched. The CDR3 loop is CASSLVGGSPAYEQYF. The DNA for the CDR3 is TGTGCCAGCAGCTTAGTCGGGGGGTCCCCAGCCTACGAGCAGTACTTC.

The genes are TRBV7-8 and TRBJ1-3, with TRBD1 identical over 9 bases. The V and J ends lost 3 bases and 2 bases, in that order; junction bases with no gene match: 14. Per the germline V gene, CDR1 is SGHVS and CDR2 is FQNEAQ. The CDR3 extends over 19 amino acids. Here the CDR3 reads CASSLGTGKVSRAGNTIYF. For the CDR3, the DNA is TGTGCCAGCAGCTTGGGGACAGGGAAGGTTTCTAGGGCTGGAAACACCATATATTTT.

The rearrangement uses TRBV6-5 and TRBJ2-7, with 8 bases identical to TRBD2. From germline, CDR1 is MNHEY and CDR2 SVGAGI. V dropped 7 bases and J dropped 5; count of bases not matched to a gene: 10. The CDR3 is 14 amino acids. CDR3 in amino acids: CASTPPGLVDEQYF. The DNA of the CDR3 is TGTGCCAGCACCCCCCCGGGACTAGTAGACGAGCAGTACTTC.

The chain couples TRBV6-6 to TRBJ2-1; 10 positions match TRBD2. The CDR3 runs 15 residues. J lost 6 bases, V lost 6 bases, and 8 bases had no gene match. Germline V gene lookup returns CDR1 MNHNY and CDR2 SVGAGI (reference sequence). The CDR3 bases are TGTGCCAGCAGCATAAGCGGGGGGGTTTTCAATGAGCAGTTCTTC. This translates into CASSISGGVFNEQFF.

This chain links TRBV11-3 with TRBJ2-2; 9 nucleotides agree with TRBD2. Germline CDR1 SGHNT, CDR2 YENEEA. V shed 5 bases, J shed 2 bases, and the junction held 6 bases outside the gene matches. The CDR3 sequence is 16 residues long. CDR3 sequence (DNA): TGTGCCAGCAGCCCGCGGCGGGGGGGCAACACCGGGGAGCTGTTTTTT. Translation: CASSPRRGGNTGELFF.

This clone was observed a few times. The CDR3 is CASSLFGGMNTEAFF. The CDR3 DNA reads TGTGCCAGCAGTTTATTTGGGGGCATGAACACTGAAGCTTTCTTT. V and J are TRBV27 and TRBJ1-1; perhaps TRBD1 as D (6 bases). Germline CDR1 and CDR2: MNHEY and SMNVEV (reference sequence). The CDR3 length is 15 residues. V lost 1 base and J 0 bases, leaving 9 bases between the germline ends.

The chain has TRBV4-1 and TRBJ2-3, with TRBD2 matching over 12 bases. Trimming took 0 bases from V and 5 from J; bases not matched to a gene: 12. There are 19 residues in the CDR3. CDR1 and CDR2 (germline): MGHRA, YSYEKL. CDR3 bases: TGCGCCAGCAGCCAAGATCATACTCTAGCGGGGGGGCTTGAAGATACGCAGTATTTT. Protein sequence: CASSQDHTLAGGLEDTQYF.

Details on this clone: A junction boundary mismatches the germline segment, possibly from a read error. The CDR3, as DNA: TGTGCTAGCAGCTTAGCGCCAGGATCCTACGAGCAGTACTTC. Translation: CASSLAPGSYEQYF. The chain is built from TRBV7-7 and TRBJ2-7; possible D gene TRBD2, 5 bases. The CDR3 runs 14 residues. In germline, CDR1 is SSHAT, CDR2 FNYEAQ (reference sequence).

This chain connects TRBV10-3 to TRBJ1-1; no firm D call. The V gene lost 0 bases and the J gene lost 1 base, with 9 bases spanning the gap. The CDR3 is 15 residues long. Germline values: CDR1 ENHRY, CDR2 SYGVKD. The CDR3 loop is CAISESDSRNTEAFF. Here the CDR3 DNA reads TGTGCCATCAGTGAGTCTGACTCGAGGAACACTGAAGCTTTCTTT.

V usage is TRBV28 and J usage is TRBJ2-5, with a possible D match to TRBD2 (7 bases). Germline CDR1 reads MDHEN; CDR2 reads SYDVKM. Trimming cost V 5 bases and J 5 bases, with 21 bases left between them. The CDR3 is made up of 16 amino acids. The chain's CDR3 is CASSPLSEGGRETQYF. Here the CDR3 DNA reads TGTGCCAGCAGTCCGCTTTCCGAGGGGGGGCGCGAGACCCAGTACTTC.

This CDR3 is CASNPGQGDDEQYF. In DNA, the CDR3 is TGCGCCAGCAACCCGGGACAGGGGGACGACGAGCAGTACTTC. This chain connects TRBV23-1 to TRBJ2-7; 11 bases agree with TRBD1. TRBV23-1 is an ORF, and what it does is uncertain. V lost 7 bases and J lost 5; bases outside the gene matches: 7. The CDR3 extends over 14 amino acids.

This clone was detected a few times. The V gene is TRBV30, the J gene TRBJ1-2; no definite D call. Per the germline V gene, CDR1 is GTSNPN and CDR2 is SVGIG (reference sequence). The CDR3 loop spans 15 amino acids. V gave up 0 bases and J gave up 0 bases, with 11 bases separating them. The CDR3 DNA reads TGTGCCTGGAGTGTACGAGGTAGAGCTAACTATGGCTACACCTTC. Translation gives CAWSVRGRANYGYTF.